The rows below give T cell receptor beta chains drawn from one sample of a study of shared clonotypes between healthy human individuals. Using immunoSEQ multiplex PCR, the repertoire was profiled, and TCRdb retains in-frame clones only, with some absent. Of 1.6 million or so clones listed, more than 95% are singletons. Material for sequencing was naive CD4+ T cells sorted from blood. These receptors were taken from a young man in good health. The CDR3 runs from the conserved cysteine through the conserved F or W. The D gene is left open where the match is weak. Clone size is not always given. Where it is, it says once, few, many or a class for expanded clones.

-	TRBV10-3	-	TRBJ2-3	TGTGCCATCAGTGACGCGGCGGGCTTCACAGATACGCAGTATTTT	CAISDAAGFTDTQYF
TRBD2	TRBV5-5	-	TRBJ2-2	TGTGCCAGCAGACAGAATCCTACTAGCGGGAGTAACACCGGGGAGCTGTTTTTT	CASRQNPTSGSNTGELFF
-	TRBV5-8	once	TRBJ2-5	TGTGCCTCCAAGGGACACCAAGAGACCCAGTACTTC	CASKGHQETQYF
TRBD2	TRBV10-1	-	TRBJ2-5	TGCGCCAGCAGTAAAGGACTAGTAGAGACCCAGTACTTC	CASSKGLVETQYF
-	TRBV19	-	TRBJ1-1	TGTGCCAGTAGTATTCGGCAGGGTAAAGCTTTCTTT	CASSIRQGKAFF
-	TRBV6-1	-	TRBJ1-5	TGTGCCAGCAGCGCCTGGGGTCAGCCCCAGCATTTT	CASSAWGQPQHF
-	TRBV10-1	-	TRBJ2-7	TGCGCCAGCAGTATCGGAGGAAACGGCGAGCAGTACTTC	CASSIGGNGEQYF
TRBD2	TRBV27	-	TRBJ2-1	TGTGCCAGCAGTTTAAATCCTAGCGGGAGGGCCTACAATGAGCAGTTCTTC	CASSLNPSGRAYNEQFF
-	TRBV5-1	-	TRBJ2-3	TGCGCCAGCAGCTCCGGGACTAGCACAGATACGCAGTATTTT	CASSSGTSTDTQYF
-	TRBV5-1	once	TRBJ2-2	TGCGCCAGCAGCTTGGACCCACCAAAGGAACACACCGGGGAGCTGTTTTTT	CASSLDPPKEHTGELFF
-	TRBV18	-	TRBJ2-1	TGTGCCAGCTCCCCGACCGAGGACAATGAGCAGTTCTTC	CASSPTEDNEQFF
-	TRBV7-9	-	TRBJ2-1	TGTGCCAGCAGCTTAGCCGGCGGAGCTCCCTACAATGAGCAGTTCTTC	CASSLAGGAPYNEQFF
TRBD1	TRBV7-8	-	TRBJ2-4	TGTGCCAGCAGCTTTACGACCGGGACAGGGGCCAAAAACATTCAGTACTTC	CASSFTTGTGAKNIQYF
TRBD2	TRBV11-1	-	TRBJ2-1	TGTGCCAGCAGGAACCGGGGGGGGCTAGTTAATGAGCAGTTCTTC	CASRNRGGLVNEQFF
-	TRBV6-6	-	TRBJ1-4	TGTGCCAGCAGCGAGGGGGGTGCAGGACCCGAAAAACTGTTTTTT	CASSEGGAGPEKLFF
TRBD1	TRBV4-1	-	TRBJ2-5	TGCGCCAGCAGCCCCTCCCGGACAGGGAGATATGGGACCCAGTACTTC	CASSPSRTGRYGTQYF
TRBD2	TRBV28	-	TRBJ2-1	TGTGCCAGCAATCCCTCTTTGGGGACTAGCGGGAGTCTTGAGCAGTTCTTC	CASNPSLGTSGSLEQFF
-	TRBV9	-	TRBJ2-5	TGTGCCAGCACCGTGGGAGGTGGTGTAGAGACCCAGTACTTC	CASTVGGGVETQYF
-	TRBV19	-	TRBJ2-5	TGTGCCAGTAGATCGGGCAGCTCCAATGGAGAGACCCAGTACTTC	CASRSGSSNGETQYF
-	TRBV25-1	-	TRBJ2-7	TGTGCCAGCAGTGAATTCTATTTACCCTACGAGCAGTACTTC	CASSEFYLPYEQYF
TRBD1	TRBV9	-	TRBJ2-7	TGTGCCAGCAGCCCGGACAGGGGTAACGAGCAGTACTTC	CASSPDRGNEQYF
-	TRBV19	-	TRBJ2-1	TGTGCCAGTAGCAAATCGGATAGTGCGGGGAAGGGGTACAATGAGCAGTTCTTC	CASSKSDSAGKGYNEQFF
-	TRBV9	-	TRBJ2-7	TGTGCCAGCAGCGTAGGGCCCCCCTCCTACGAGCAGTACTTC	CASSVGPPSYEQYF
-	TRBV19	once	TRBJ2-1	TGTGCCAGTAGTATAGGGCAGGGTTCTAGGAATGAGCAGTTCTTC	CASSIGQGSRNEQFF
-	TRBV10-1	-	TRBJ2-7	TGCGCCAGCAGTGAGTCTTGGACCGAGCAGTACTTC	CASSESWTEQYF
TRBD1	TRBV6-6	once	TRBJ2-7	TGTGCCAGCAGTTACCCTACCGGGACAGGGGGCGAGCAGTACTTC	CASSYPTGTGGEQYF
TRBD1	TRBV28	-	TRBJ1-5	TGTGCCAGCAGACCTCAGGGGGGGAGTAGCAATCAGCCCCAGCATTTT	CASRPQGGSSNQPQHF
TRBD1	TRBV30	-	TRBJ1-4	TGTGCCTGGGAGGGGGCTGGGAATGAAAAACTGTTTTTT	CAWEGAGNEKLFF
TRBD2	TRBV7-9	-	TRBJ2-7	TGTGCCAGCAGCTTTAGCGGGAGGACCCAATACGAGCAGTACTTC	CASSFSGRTQYEQYF
TRBD1	TRBV9	-	TRBJ1-2	TGTGCCAGCAGCTCCAGGACAGGGGCCTCCTATGGCTACACCTTC	CASSSRTGASYGYTF
-	TRBV6-1	-	TRBJ2-3	TGTGCCAGCAGTGTCGCGGGACGCACAGATACGCAGTATTTT	CASSVAGRTDTQYF
-	TRBV10-1	-	TRBJ2-1	TGCGCCAGCATGGACTCTCTCTCGAGGGAGCAGTTCTTC	CASMDSLSREQFF
TRBD2	TRBV5-1	-	TRBJ2-5	TGCGCCAGCAGCTTGACGGCGGGAGGGCCGTCGGGGACCCAGTACTTC	CASSLTAGGPSGTQYF
-	TRBV6-1	-	TRBJ2-2	TGTGCCAGCAGTGTACCAGGGGCAATGAACACCGGGGAGCTGTTTTTT	CASSVPGAMNTGELFF
TRBD2	TRBV29-1	-	TRBJ2-3	TGCAGCGTTGGTACTAGCGGAAACACAGATACGCAGTATTTT	CSVGTSGNTDTQYF
TRBD2	TRBV5-5	-	TRBJ2-5	TGTGCCAGCAGCGCTTGGCGGGAGGGTAGGGAGACCCAGTACTTC	CASSAWREGRETQYF
-	TRBV5-5	once	TRBJ2-1	TGTGCCAGCAGCCTTCAGGATAGCTCCTACAATGAGCAGTTCTTC	CASSLQDSSYNEQFF
-	TRBV5-5	-	TRBJ2-7	TGTGCCAGCAGCTTCGGAAGGTACGAGCAGTACTTC	CASSFGRYEQYF
TRBD1	TRBV5-5	-	TRBJ2-5	TGTGCCAGCAGCTTACCGAACAGGGGACGAGAGACCCAGTACTTC	CASSLPNRGRETQYF
TRBD1	TRBV27	-	TRBJ2-1	TGTGCCAGCAGTTTATCGGGCCTCGGGACAGGGGCCTACAATGAGCAGTTCTTC	CASSLSGLGTGAYNEQFF